This T cell receptor (beta chain) was recovered during a study of T cells after yellow fever vaccination (dated by TCRdb to between 2018 and 2020). For the wider study: The SMART-Seq v4 Ultra Low Input RNA kit was used to prepare libraries from fractions with low cell numbers. To track T-cell clones before and after primary and booster YFV17D yellow fever vaccination, bulk TCR alpha and beta repertoires were sequenced longitudinally. Two healthy male donors, one aged 18 to 29 and one aged 30 to 40 years, were included in the cohort. Blood was drawn at multiple timepoints before and after primary and secondary immunization, with bulk PBMC replicates and cell subsets isolated.

Results the study describes overall, beyond this receptor: After the booster, most of the clones that had expanded following primary vaccination were detected again (roughly 97% of CD4 and roughly 88% of CD8), which suggests that memory was broadly maintained. Because abundant contaminating clonotypes from the bulk population could be contained in FACS-sorted repertoires, computational filtering was required. Only a couple of donors were included in the study, so the extent to which the findings can be generalized is limited. A small fraction of clonotypes showed up in both the CD4 and CD8 compartments, probably as a result of convergent recombination. The secondary T-cell response was weaker than the primary response but faster, peaking on day 5 instead of day 15.

The CDR3, cysteine through phenylalanine, is 11 amino acids long. Only the CDR3 part of the read is kept: 33 bases, read in frame from the first base. The V end loses 3 bases and the J end loses 11 bases, and a stretch of 7 bases separates them. The sample's treatment or condition label, in plain terms: live attenuated yellow fever vaccine strain. PBMCs were isolated from peripheral blood using a standard Ficoll-Paque protocol. Dynabeads CD4 and CD8 positive selection kits were used to isolate the CD4 and CD8 T-cell fractions. TriZol was used to extract RNA from bulk PBMCs, CD4 and CD8 fractions, and dextramer-positive and dextramer-negative fractions. TCR cDNA was synthesized by 5'RACE template switching, which introduced a universal primer site and unique molecular identifiers. Priming of cDNA synthesis was performed from both the TCR alpha and TCR beta constant segments. Two PCR steps were used to amplify libraries, with sample barcodes and sequencing adapters being added in the second step. Libraries were sequenced on Illumina HiSeq 2500 (2x100 bp) or NovaSeq (2x150 bp). The authors processed their data as follows. Demultiplexing of reads and collapsing into UMI consensus sequences were performed with MIGEC, and V(D)J alignment was carried out with MiXCR. Vaccine-responding clonotypes were identified with edgeR using replicate PBMC samples, with FDR below 0.01 and a log2 fold change above 5 up to day 15 being required. Each bulk clonotype received a CD4 or CD8 identity based on whether the sequenced CD4 or CD8 repertoire contained that clonotype at higher abundance. TCRdb reran the public reads through fastp at Q25 and MiXCR, keeping productive beta chains. Rows are unified per CDR3 protein, each entry keeping the most common DNA and genes. The V and J calls and clone size are TCRdb's, not the authors'. This sample holds 65,000 to 70,000 distinct CDR3 sequences; approximately 5% were observed only once. The ten top clones hold 2.2% of the sample.

This clonotype was counted at least ten times. The antigen it binds to is not known. There are no base qualities to consult, and no much larger clone falls within one base. The sequence is built from TRBV12-3 or TRBV12-4 and TRBJ2-2; a weak D assignment points to TRBD1 (5 bases agree). The sequence was collected from a man between 18 and 29 years old who received the YFV17D yellow fever vaccine. The material sequenced was CD4+ T cells sorted from PBMCs, taken around 15 days after the first yellow fever vaccination. The DNA sequence follows: TGTGCCAGCAGTTTTACAGGCGAGCTGTTTTTT. This encodes CASSFTGELFF.